Following are 30 T cell receptor beta chains from one sample sequenced in a study of PD-L1 blockade in urothelial cancer. Using immunoSEQ multiplex PCR, the repertoire was profiled, and TCRdb retains in-frame clones only, with some absent. This repertoire shows around 45,000 clones, about four fifths found once; its top ten account for more than 13%. Specified time point: peripheral blood 6 weeks after treatment start. The sample was PBMCs, taken around atezolizumab (anti-PD-L1) treatment. The receptor set was obtained from a man aged 55 to 70 with urothelial cancer.

This clone is medium-sized (0.01 to 0.1%) within its sample. This rearrangement joins TRBV6-5 to TRBJ1-2; TRBD1 aligns across 11 bases. V shed 0 bases, J shed 4 bases, and the junction held 4 bases outside the gene matches. Germline values: CDR1 MNHEY, CDR2 SVGAGI. The CDR3 sequence is 16 residues long. This CDR3 is CASSYSRTGGGYGYTF. For the CDR3, the DNA is TGTGCCAGCAGTTACTCCCGGACAGGGGGCGGCTATGGCTACACCTTC.

This clone occurred a few times. The V gene is TRBV19, the J gene TRBJ2-4; possibly TRBD2 for D (6 bases). Per the germline V gene, CDR1 is LNHDA and CDR2 is SQIVND (reference sequence). CDR3 size: 16 residues. Trimming stripped 4 bases from V and 0 bases from J, with 13 bases between. CDR3: CASSSRLARAKNIQYF. Here the CDR3 DNA reads TGTGCCAGTAGTAGTCGGCTAGCGAGAGCCAAAAACATTCAGTACTTC. Looking up the rest from reference TRBV19 and TRBJ2-4 gives the full variable domain: DGGITQSPKYLFRKEGQNVTLSCEQNLNHDAMYWYRQDPGQGLRLIYYSQIVNDFQKGDIAEGYSVSREKKESFPLTVTSAQKNPTAFYLCASSSRLARAKNIQYFGAGTRLSVL.

The rearrangement joins TRBV2 to TRBJ1-1; tentatively, D is TRBD1 (5 bases). The CDR3 consists of 10 residues. Trimming removed 6 bases from V and 8 bases from J, with 7 bases in between. In germline, CDR1 is SNHLY, CDR2 FYNNEI. The CDR3 bases are TGTGCCAGCAGGGGGGGGGAAGCTTTCTTT. Amino acids: CASRGGEAFF.

This chain connects TRBV6-5 to TRBJ2-1; 8 positions match TRBD2. The CDR3 is 15 amino acids. Germline-derived CDR1 and CDR2 are MNHEY and SVGAGI. V shed 2 bases, J shed 4 bases, and the junction held 4 bases outside the gene matches. The CDR3 DNA reads TGTGCCAGCAGTTACAGTAGCGGGATATACAATGAGCAGTTCTTC. Translating it yields CASSYSSGIYNEQFF.

V is TRBV30 and J is TRBJ2-1; 12 bases match TRBD2. CDR3 length: 14 amino acids. The germline V gene encodes CDR1 GTSNPN and CDR2 SVGIG (reference sequence). The V segment lost 6 bases and the J segment 9 bases; nucleotides outside the gene matches: 9. This chain's CDR3 is CACPLAGGRGEQFF. The CDR3 nucleotides are TGTGCCTGCCCGCTAGCGGGGGGGCGGGGTGAGCAGTTCTTC.

The chain uses TRBV6-1 and TRBJ2-7; 10 positions agree with TRBD1. Per germline, CDR1 MNHNS and CDR2 SASEGT. The trim removed 3 bases at V and 3 bases at J, leaving 2 bases unmatched. This CDR3 region has 14 residues. The CDR3 DNA sequence: TGTGCCAGCAGTGACCGGGACAGGGGCTACGAGCAGTACTTC. Protein: CASSDRDRGYEQYF.

The rearrangement joins TRBV10-1 to TRBJ2-2; TRBD2 aligns across 13 bases. V shed 8 bases, J shed 7 bases, and the junction held 4 bases outside the gene matches. CDR1 and CDR2 (germline): WNHNN, SYGVQD (reference sequence). The CDR3 is 14 residues long. The CDR3 bases are TGCGCCAGCGTAACTAGCGGGGGGGTCGGGGAGCTGTTTTTT. Translation gives CASVTSGGVGELFF.

The CDR3 DNA is TGCAGCCTGAGGTGGTGGGGAGGGACTAGCAATCAGCCCCAGCATTTT. Translating it yields CSLRWWGGTSNQPQHF. The gene calls are TRBV29-1 and TRBJ1-5; weak D call: TRBD1 (5 bases). CDR3 size: 16 residues. From germline, CDR1 is SQVTM and CDR2 ANQGSEA. Trimming cost V 8 bases and J 0 bases, with 20 bases left between them.

The rearrangement joins TRBV6-1 to TRBJ2-3; 7 bases are shared with TRBD2. Trimming at V came to 7 bases and at J to 4 bases, leaving 8 bases not matched to a gene. The germline gives CDR1 MNHNS, CDR2 SASEGT. This CDR3 is 14 amino acids long. The CDR3 sequence is CASTGGGVADTQYF. CDR3 nucleotides: TGTGCCAGCACTGGCGGGGGAGTGGCAGATACGCAGTATTTT.

The rearrangement links TRBV2 to TRBJ2-3; TRBD2 matches 8 bases. The CDR3 contains 16 residues. Trimming at V came to 4 bases and at J to 6 bases, leaving 12 bases not matched to a gene. Germline loops: CDR1 SNHLY, CDR2 FYNNEI. The chain's CDR3 is CASSARRSGGEDTQYF. The CDR3 DNA reads as TGTGCCAGCAGTGCCCGGAGGAGCGGGGGCGAGGATACGCAGTATTTT.

The J gene is TRBJ2-7, the V gene TRBV30, with TRBD2 matching 8 bases. With 3 bases clipped from V and 5 bases from J, the junction kept 15 bases outside the gene matches. CDR3 length: 16 residues. The V gene's germline CDR1 is GTSNPN and CDR2 SVGIG (reference sequence). The CDR3 nucleotides read TGTGCCTGGAGCCGCCGGGGGCGGGGGGCGGGCCACGAGCAGTACTTC. Its translation: CAWSRRGRGAGHEQYF. Complete variable domain (other parts from reference TRBV30 and TRBJ2-7): SQTIHQWPATLVQPVGSPLSLECTVEGTSNPNLYWYRQAAGRGLQLLFYSVGIGQISSEVPQNLSASRPQDRQFILSSKKLLLSDSGFYLCAWSRRGRGAGHEQYFGPGTRLTVT.

The chain carries TRBV5-1 and TRBJ2-1; D is uncertain. The CDR3 has 13 residues. Trimming took off 1 base at V and 7 bases at J, with 9 bases between the two ends. The germline CDR1 and CDR2 sequences are SGHRS and YFSETQ. The CDR3 DNA reads TGCGCCAGCAGCTTGCTAGGAGCTAATGAGCAGTTCTTC. It is translated as CASSLLGANEQFF.

This clone was detected only once. The genes are TRBV19 and TRBJ2-7, with TRBD2 matching over 7 bases. The ends lost 6 bases at V and 0 bases at J; junction bases unmatched: 8. Germline V lookup: CDR1 LNHDA, CDR2 SQIVND (reference sequence). The CDR3 extends over 15 amino acids. DNA of the CDR3: TGTGCCAGTAGAACAAGCGGGGTCAGCTCCTACGAGCAGTACTTC. Its translation: CASRTSGVSSYEQYF.

The rearrangement joins TRBV28 to TRBJ1-3, with 7 nucleotides matching TRBD1. The J segment lost 3 bases and the V segment lost 5 bases, leaving 7 bases of the junction unmatched. The CDR3 is 15 amino acids. CDR1 and CDR2 from the germline V gene are MDHEN and SYDVKM. DNA for the CDR3: TGTGCCAGCAGTGTACGACAGGGTGATGGAAACACCATATATTTT. Amino acids: CASSVRQGDGNTIYF. Variable domain in full (rest from reference TRBV28 and TRBJ1-3): DVKVTQSSRYLVKRTGEKVFLECVQDMDHENMFWYRQDPGLGLRLIYFSYDVKMKEKGDIPEGYSVSREKKERFSLILESASTNQTSMYLCASSVRQGDGNTIYFGEGSWLTVV.

V and J are TRBV4-1 and TRBJ1-4; D is unclear. Trimming shortened V by 3 bases and J by 11 bases, and 16 bases separated the two germline ends. Germline CDR1 MGHRA, CDR2 YSYEKL. This CDR3 spans 14 amino acids. The CDR3 spells CASSHPNPSEKLFF. The CDR3, as DNA: TGCGCCAGCAGCCACCCGAACCCGTCGGAGAAACTGTTTTTT.

The rearrangement links TRBV10-3 to TRBJ1-5; maybe TRBD1 (5 bases). The CDR3 is 12 residues long. Germline lookup yields CDR1 ENHRY and CDR2 SYGVKD. The V end lost 3 bases, the J end lost 11 bases, and 11 bases lay between the germline ends. In DNA form, the CDR3 reads TGTGCCATCAGTGAAGTCGGAGGGGCCCAGCATTTT. Its translation: CAISEVGGAQHF.

The V and J genes are TRBV5-1 and TRBJ1-1, with 10 bases lining up with TRBD1. J gave up 7 bases and V 4 bases, and 7 bases lay outside the gene matches. The CDR3 contains 14 residues. In germline, CDR1 is SGHRS, CDR2 YFSETQ. CDR3 residues: CASSIRDRGDEAFF. The CDR3, as DNA: TGCGCCAGCAGCATCCGGGACAGGGGAGATGAAGCTTTCTTT. Full variable domain (remainder filled in from reference TRBV5-1 and TRBJ1-1): KAGVTQTPRYLIKTRGQQVTLSCSPISGHRSVSWYQQTPGQGLQFLFEYFSETQRNKGNFPGRFSGRQFSNSRSEMNVSTLELGDSALYLCASSIRDRGDEAFFGQGTRLTVV.

CDR3 loop: CASSRGIFGQGNTGELFF. As DNA, the CDR3 is TGTGCCAGCAGCAGGGGGATATTCGGACAGGGGAACACCGGGGAGCTGTTTTTT. J is TRBJ2-2 and V is TRBV7-9; 8 bases line up with TRBD1. The germline CDR1 and CDR2 sequences are SEHNR and FQNEAQ (reference sequence). The CDR3 is made up of 18 amino acids. V shed 5 bases and J 1 base; nucleotides not matched to a gene: 12.

The CDR3 DNA sequence: TGTGCCAGCAGGACAGGGTCCAGCTCCTACAATGAGCAGTTCTTC. Protein: CASRTGSSSYNEQFF. The chain couples TRBV7-9 to TRBJ2-1; TRBD1 matches 7 bases. V trimming: 6 bases; J trimming: 0 bases; junction bases outside the gene matches: 5. The CDR3 consists of 15 residues. The V gene's germline CDR1 is SEHNR and CDR2 FQNEAQ (reference sequence).

The chain has TRBV7-9 and TRBJ2-2, with a weak D call TRBD1 (6 bases). Trimming took 5 bases from V and 0 from J, leaving 16 bases between them. The CDR3 extends over 17 amino acids. Looked up from germline, CDR1 is SEHNR and CDR2 is FQNEAQ (reference sequence). The CDR3 nucleotides are TGTGCCAGCAGCGCGGATCGAGGACAGCCGAACACCGGGGAGCTGTTTTTT. As protein: CASSADRGQPNTGELFF.

The chain combines TRBV5-6 with TRBJ2-3; D might be TRBD1 (6 bases). Germline V gene sequence: CDR1 SGHDT, CDR2 YYEEEE. The V gene lost 5 bases and the J gene lost 5 bases, with 18 bases spanning the gap. The CDR3 contains 15 residues. In DNA, the CDR3 is TGTGCCAGCAGTAGTATGGTGAGGGACATAGATACGCAGTATTTT. It is translated as CASSSMVRDIDTQYF.

This clone was counted once. V usage is TRBV30 and J usage is TRBJ2-1; a possible D gene is TRBD1 (6 bases). Trimming cost V 3 bases and J 9 bases, with 15 bases left between them. This CDR3 spans 13 amino acids. Germline loops: CDR1 GTSNPN, CDR2 SVGIG (reference sequence). CDR3 residues: CAWSPTGSSEQFF. Written as DNA, the CDR3 is TGTGCCTGGAGCCCTACAGGGTCTAGTGAGCAGTTCTTC.

This rearrangement joins TRBV7-9 to TRBJ2-1; 7 bases are a match to TRBD2. The CDR3 has 15 residues. V lost 8 bases, J lost 3 bases, and 10 bases stayed unmatched. Germline-derived CDR1 and CDR2 are SEHNR and FQNEAQ (reference sequence). The CDR3 DNA sequence: TGTGCCAGCGTTAGGGCGGGGGACGGCTACAATGAGCAGTTCTTC. Its protein product is CASVRAGDGYNEQFF.

The sample holds one count of this clone. V is TRBV27 and J is TRBJ2-7; possible D gene TRBD1, 6 bases. Germline V CDR1 and CDR2: MNHEY, SMNVEV (reference sequence). The CDR3 contains 15 residues. V was clipped by 5 bases and J by 7 bases, with 21 bases between them. The chain's CDR3 is CASSDPRDKFGEQYF. CDR3 in DNA: TGTGCCAGCAGTGATCCCCGGGACAAATTCGGGGAGCAGTACTTC.

This chain links TRBV19 with TRBJ2-1; TRBD2 matches at 15 bases. Germline lookup yields CDR1 LNHDA and CDR2 SQIVND (reference sequence). This CDR3 is 19 amino acids long. V dropped 2 bases and J dropped 5; count of bases not matched to a gene: 10. This CDR3 is CASSIKGTSGGNPHNEQFF. CDR3 coding DNA: TGTGCCAGTAGTATAAAGGGGACTAGCGGGGGGAACCCACACAATGAGCAGTTCTTC.

The chain has TRBV23-1 and TRBJ2-1; 8 bases map to TRBD2. TRBV23-1 is filed as an ORF, its function uncertain. This CDR3 is built from 16 residues. Unmatched junction bases numbered 10, after V lost 5 bases and J lost 4 bases. The CDR3 loop is CASSWPPGGVYNEQFF. The CDR3 DNA is TGCGCCAGCAGTTGGCCCCCCGGGGGGGTTTACAATGAGCAGTTCTTC.

This chain joins TRBV23-1 and TRBJ2-7; D perhaps matches TRBD2 (6 bases). TRBV23-1 qualifies as an ORF whose function is uncertain. V lost 4 bases to trimming and J lost 7 bases, with 14 bases between them. CDR3 length: 13 residues. CDR3 DNA: TGCGCCAGCAGTCCTAAGCCCGCGGGGGAGCAGTACTTC. It codes for CASSPKPAGEQYF.

In nucleotides, the CDR3 is TGTGCCAGCAGTCTTAGGGGGCAGGAGACCCAGTACTTC. It encodes CASSLRGQETQYF. This chain joins TRBV28 and TRBJ2-5, with 7 bases fitting TRBD1. CDR1 MDHEN and CDR2 SYDVKM come from the germline V gene. V gave up 5 bases and J gave up 5 bases; unmatched junction bases: 5. This CDR3 has 13 amino acids. The full variable domain, with the rest looked up from reference TRBV28 and TRBJ2-5, is DVKVTQSSRYLVKRTGEKVFLECVQDMDHENMFWYRQDPGLGLRLIYFSYDVKMKEKGDIPEGYSVSREKKERFSLILESASTNQTSMYLCASSLRGQETQYFGPGTRLLVL.

The chain employs TRBV18 and TRBJ1-2; D gene ambiguous. Trimming shortened V by 3 bases and J by 5 bases, and 19 bases separated the two germline ends. Per germline, CDR1 KGHSH and CDR2 LQKENI. This CDR3 comprises 16 residues. The CDR3 loop is CASSPGQTRPGYGYTF. The CDR3 nucleotides are TGTGCCAGCTCACCGGGCCAAACCCGACCAGGATATGGCTACACCTTC.

The chain recombines TRBV11-2 with TRBJ2-7; 10 positions agree with TRBD1. Germline values: CDR1 SGHAT, CDR2 FQNNGV. V shed 5 bases, J shed 10 bases, and the junction held 14 bases outside the gene matches. There are 15 residues in the CDR3. Here the CDR3 reads CASSPRPGQGTFQYF. The CDR3 DNA reads as TGTGCCAGCAGCCCACGGCCGGGACAGGGGACCTTCCAGTACTTC.